This T cell receptor beta chain was identified in a study of blood T cell repertoires in COVID-19. Authors' analysis steps: Reference gene primer amplification in the assay estimated nucleated cell counts. Clones were sequenced by immunoSEQ multiplex PCR, and TCRdb holds only the in-frame ones, with some missing. From that table come the V and J calls and clone size; the DNA was used to work out D and trimming. The sample lists approximately 230,000 clones, about 79% seen once, with roughly 10% in the top ten. In germline, CDR1 is SGHRS, CDR2 YFSETQ. Trimming took 6 bases from V and 0 from J; bases not matched to a gene: 4. The CDR3 loop spans 14 amino acids.

The source material was peripheral blood. This receptor was obtained from a man of 80 years or more with acute or convalescent COVID-19. V usage is TRBV5-1 and J usage is TRBJ1-2; TRBD1 matches at 8 bases. The CDR3 reads CASNRDRSNYGYTF. The CDR3, as DNA: TGCGCCAGCAACCGGGACAGGTCTAACTATGGCTACACCTTC.